This T cell receptor beta chain was identified during a study of molecular identifiers for immune sequencing clone quantification (dated by TCRdb to 2016 to 2019). Regarding the study in general: For a replicate experiment, RNA from around 18,000 or 91,000 naive CD8 T cells was divided into five aliquots, and four of the five aliquots were sequenced. CD8 T cells were used in a methods study to benchmark molecular-identifier clustering-based TCR repertoire sequencing (MIDCIRS) and TCR RNA copy counting. Study-level results and caveats: In CMV-specific effector cells, clones with more than 20 RNA copies contained over 97% of molecules, whereas in naive cells such clones contained under 1% of molecules. When barcode sub-clustering was not used, chimeric consensus sequences inflated TCR diversity, with chimeras reaching as high as 47%. The sizes of highly expanded clones could end up underestimated when identical TCR molecules share a barcode. Spiked-in Jurkat TCR RNA equivalent to a single cell was reported to be detectable even among approximately 1 million naive CD8 T cells. Modeling gave roughly 3 recovered TCR RNA copies per cell versus 7.5 to 10 by digital PCR, implying approximately 30% capture efficiency. Spiked-in Jurkat TCR RNA (around eleven copies' worth), which is not part of the donor repertoire, was contained in the naive libraries.

Naive CD8 T cell libraries were made from roughly 18,000 to 920,000 sorted cells using 10%, 30% or 50% of purified RNA. Naive CD8 T cells were FACS-sorted as CD8+CD4-CCR7+CD45RA+ on a BD FACSAria II into RLT Plus buffer. Ten to eleven TCR copies' worth of Jurkat RNA were spiked into about 20,000-1,000,000 naive CD8 T cell samples to test detection sensitivity. CD8 T cells were enriched with RosetteSep CD8+ T Cell Enrichment Cocktail and Ficoll-Paque, followed by ACK red cell lysis. Library preparation used PCR. Sequenced using a NextSeq 500. Bulk TCR libraries were generated as previously described, with the TCR primers listed in Table S5 used. Purification of total RNA was performed with the Qiagen AllPrep DNA/RNA kit. Before analysis, reads from multiple sequencing runs of the same library were pooled. The study's own analysis went as follows. Reads were retained only if the reads had an exact TCR constant sequence, and the retained reads were trimmed to 150 nt and grouped according to their 12-nt molecular barcodes. Reads within each barcode group were sub-clustered using a 15% Levenshtein threshold, and quality-weighted consensus sequences were constructed for each RNA molecule. Non-functional sequences were filtered out, along with any lower-count sequence sitting one edit away from another sequence. Based on fitting two negative binomial distributions, any barcode sub-cluster with under 20% of the maximum read count was discarded. TCRdb itself trimmed the public reads at Q25 with fastp, ran MiXCR and retained productive beta chains. Each CDR3 protein appears once, grouped with its most common genes and DNA. Here the V and J calls rest on TCRdb's processing, not on the authors' analysis. The sample has about 630,000 distinct CDR3 sequences on record, roughly 25% of them singletons. The top ten constitute 0.6% to 0.9% of the sample.

Concerning this clonotype itself: This receptor's antigen is unknown. There are no base qualities to consult, and no much larger clone falls within one base.

Trimming at the junction amounts to 7 bases on V and 12 bases on J, and the germline ends lie 27 bases apart. The germline V gene encodes CDR1 SNHLY and CDR2 FYNNEI. There are 16 amino acids in the CDR3, from cysteine to phenylalanine inclusive. CDR3 DNA is the only sequence kept; it has 48 bases, read in frame from the first base. The source of this sequence is a human donor in good health. Some libraries in this study had Jurkat cell RNA spiked in. The sequenced sample was naive CD8+ T cells from blood, with Jurkat cell RNA spiked in. Read against the paper, the sample's cell subset or site label means: FACS-sorted CD8+CD4-CCR7+CD45RA+ naive T cells. This chain is built from TRBV2 and TRBJ1-4; a tentative D call is TRBD1 (6 bases match). The nucleotide sequence reads TGTGCCAGCACCCCCGAGCGGGGGGCCATCACGGGGGAACTGTTTTTT. Translated, this gives CASTPERGAITGELFF.